Sequencing of this T cell receptor beta chain was carried out in a study of radiation and T cells in renal cell carcinoma (dated by TCRdb to 2020 to 2022). Background on the whole study: TCR beta sequencing covered around 50 samples in total, comprising around 25 tumors and roughly 27 peripheral blood samples. The last blood draw occurred 4 weeks after radiation, at the same time as nephrectomy. A total of 4,016,671 unique CDR3 nucleotide sequences, encoding fewer than 3,000,000 unique CDR3 amino acid sequences, were found across all 50 or so samples. The research as a whole found: Because pretreatment tumor biopsies were not available, the baseline intratumoral presence of clonotypes could not be determined. The single-armed trial design could not address effects of radiation dose or scheduling on the TCR repertoire. In blood, the top tumor clonotypes increased from baseline to 2 weeks after radiation and then shrank by 4 weeks, which suggests a temporary expansion of tumor-resident clones. Changes in the blood repertoire were not tracked past 4 weeks after treatment.

Following the manufacturer's recommendations, the immunoSEQ kit was used to generate TCR beta libraries from genomic DNA. To prepare libraries, a first multiplex PCR with proprietary primers was run, followed by a second PCR that added unique barcodes, and a bead cleanup was done after each round. A kit-provided positive control reaction and a negative control reaction were included in every sample batch. The final libraries were assessed on an Agilent 4200 TapeStation D1000 ScreenTape, pooled by volume, and quantified by qPCR. Sequencing was performed on an Illumina NextSeq500 using a MidOutput 150-cycle cartridge, with 156 Read1 cycles, 15 Index1 cycles, and the kit custom primers. The pooled library was loaded at approximately 0.95 pM with about 20% PhiX control spiked in. The authors' analysis ran thus. Vendor-processed data were analyzed in R, with a clonotype defined as all T cells sharing the same CDR3 nucleotide sequence. For clone abundance analyses, frequencies were normalized to the 10,000 most abundant clones per sample. Public T cell clones, which averaged fewer than five per sample, were removed prior to analysis. Tumor-enriched clonotypes and baseline blood-enriched clonotypes were defined as those with an abundance difference of at least 32-fold between compartments. Clonotypes expanded or contracted between blood time points were identified with a beta-binomial differential abundance model. The Baroni-Urbani and Buser coefficient was used to measure tumor-blood repertoire similarity, and groups were compared with two-tailed Wilcoxon tests in R. In TCRdb, the immuneACCESS table is reduced to in-frame sequences with V and J assigned. These tables do not hold every clone; where another copy was compared, an unresolved V gene accounts for under half, and the others remain unexplained. That table furnishes V, J and clone size, whereas the DNA furnished D and trimming. The sample table records around 180,000 clones; about 88% of these occur just once. The ten largest make up about 10% of the sample.

This specimen's time point label, per the study, means: blood 4 weeks post-SBRT, at nephrectomy. Taken with the paper, the label for treatment or condition translates to: 15 Gy SBRT to primary tumor, nephrectomy 4 weeks later. Samples came from a clinical trial, in which primary renal cell carcinomas received 15 Gy stereotactic body radiation therapy followed by nephrectomy 4 weeks later. Serial peripheral blood from radiation-treated patients was sampled at baseline, 2 weeks and 4 weeks after SBRT to track tumor-enriched clonotypes. Every patient's renal cell carcinoma showed clear cell pathology. The QIAamp DNA Blood Mini Kit (Qiagen) was used to prepare genomic DNA for TCR sequencing. Samples were included in the analyses only if all quality control checks were passed. In the germline V gene, CDR1 corresponds to SGHVS and CDR2 to FNYEAQ. The CDR3, from cysteine to phenylalanine, totals 13 residues. The retained sequence is limited to the CDR3, 39 bases, with the frame set at the first base. Cut back by 5 bases and 2 bases, the V and J ends lie 6 bases apart.

Concerning this clone itself: There is no known antigen for this receptor. No base quality information exists; no much larger clone differs at one position.

This clonotype originated in a woman in her fifties or sixties with renal cell carcinoma. Sequencing used blood, obtained from a patient whose treatment included radiotherapy and nephrectomy. Here the chain combines TRBV7-6 and TRBJ2-2; the D gene identity is not certain. CDR3 reads: CASSTANTGELFF. Read as DNA, the sequence is TGTGCCAGCAGCACGGCCAACACCGGGGAGCTGTTTTTT.